The entry below gives a single T cell receptor (beta chain) sequence along with its context. Its cognate antigen is unknown. Here immunoSEQ multiplex PCR was the method, and the copy in TCRdb shows in-frame clones only, minus some. The sample has 90,000 to 95,000 clones, roughly three quarters seen once. The data were obtained in a study of cytotoxic CD8 clonotypes in ibrutinib-treated CLL. Background on the study: Median treatment time before response sampling was 12 months, range 6 to 36. The study's findings and limits: Timing of sampling differed between sustained-remission and progressing patients.

Germline assignment: CDR1 LNHDA and CDR2 SQIVND (reference sequence). Trimming took off 3 bases at V and 1 base at J, with 12 bases between the two ends. This CDR3 region has 15 residues. This chain uses TRBV19 with TRBJ1-2; the D gene is possibly TRBD1 (6 bases). The source was PBMCs, collected after 24 months of ibrutinib treatment. This sequence originates from a human donor with chronic lymphocytic leukemia. The CDR3 DNA follows: TGTGCCAGTAGTATCGGGGGCTTCGATAACTATGGCTACACCTTC. It translates to CASSIGGFDNYGYTF. Combining the CDR3 with reference TRBV19 and TRBJ1-2 gives the whole variable domain DGGITQSPKYLFRKEGQNVTLSCEQNLNHDAMYWYRQDPGQGLRLIYYSQIVNDFQKGDIAEGYSVSREKKESFPLTVTSAQKNPTAFYLCASSIGGFDNYGYTFGSGTRLTVV.